Reported below is one T cell receptor beta chain. This sample was taken from a study of blood T cell repertoires in COVID-19. As for the study in general: The United States, Italy and Spain provided the acute and convalescent COVID-19 samples.

In the original workflow: Counts of nucleated cells, estimated from reference gene primer amplification, were obtained. The method was immunoSEQ multiplex PCR; TCRdb's version includes in-frame clones alone and lacks a portion of them. V and J calls and clone size are copied from that table; D and trimming were computed from the DNA. Of roughly 220,000 clones detected, around 84% appear once; the ten largest clones hold approximately 20%. The length of the CDR3 is 16 residues. V gave up 1 base and J gave up 2 bases, with 12 bases separating them. Germline CDR1 and CDR2: SGHVS and FNYEAQ. The clonotype was recovered from a man younger than 40 with active or convalescent COVID-19. The V and J genes are TRBV7-6 and TRBJ1-5; D gene unclear. Material: peripheral blood. For the CDR3, the DNA is TGTGCCAGCAGCTTAGATCTATCCGGAGGCAATCAGCCCCAGCATTTT. Translating it yields CASSLDLSGGNQPQHF.